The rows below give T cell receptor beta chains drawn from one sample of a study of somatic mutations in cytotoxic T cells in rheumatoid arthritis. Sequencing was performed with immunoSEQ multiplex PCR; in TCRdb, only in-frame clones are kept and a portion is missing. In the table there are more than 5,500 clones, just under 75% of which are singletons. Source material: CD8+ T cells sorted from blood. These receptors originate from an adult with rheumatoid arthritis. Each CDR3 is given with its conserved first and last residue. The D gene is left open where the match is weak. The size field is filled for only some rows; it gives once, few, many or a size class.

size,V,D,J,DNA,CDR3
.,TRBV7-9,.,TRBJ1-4,TGTGCCAGCAGCTTAGCCAGGGATGAAAAACTGTTTTTT,CASSLARDEKLFF
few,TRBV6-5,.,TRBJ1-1,TGTGCCAGCAGTTATTTCCCTCATGGGTTCACTGAAGCTTTCTTT,CASSYFPHGFTEAFF
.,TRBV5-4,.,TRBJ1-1,TGTGCCAGCAGCCTGGGGGAGGACACTGAAGCTTTCTTT,CASSLGEDTEAFF
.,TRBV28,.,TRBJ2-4,TGTGCCAGCAGCTTACCGACTGACCTAGCCAAAAACATTCAGTACTTC,CASSLPTDLAKNIQYF
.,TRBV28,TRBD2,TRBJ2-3,TGTGCCAGCAGTTCTAGCGGGAGGACAGATACGCAGTATTTT,CASSSSGRTDTQYF
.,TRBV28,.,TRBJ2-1,TGTGCCAGCACGGAGGGGAATGAGCAGTTCTTC,CASTEGNEQFF
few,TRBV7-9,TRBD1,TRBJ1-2,TGTGCCAGCAGCTCGCCTCCGGGACAGAACTATGGCTACACCTTC,CASSSPPGQNYGYTF
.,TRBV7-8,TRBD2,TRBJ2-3,TGTGCCAGCAGCCGGCCTAGCGGGGGGACCACAGATACGCAGTATTTT,CASSRPSGGTTDTQYF
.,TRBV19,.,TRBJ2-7,TGTGCCAGTAGTGCGTTACTGGACTCCTACGAGCAGTACTTC,CASSALLDSYEQYF
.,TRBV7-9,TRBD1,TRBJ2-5,TGTGCCAGCAGCTCCGGGACAGGGGGAGAGACCCAGTACTTC,CASSSGTGGETQYF
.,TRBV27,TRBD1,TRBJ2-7,TGTGCCAGCAACCCCAGACAGGGGGCGCAGATATACGAGCAGTACTTC,CASNPRQGAQIYEQYF
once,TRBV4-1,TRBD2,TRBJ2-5,TGCGCCAGCAGCCCAGCGGGGGATCAAGAGACCCAGTACTTC,CASSPAGDQETQYF
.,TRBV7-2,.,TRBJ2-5,TGTGCCAGCAGCTTAGAGTCTACCGGGGGCTACCAAGAGACCCAGTACTTC,CASSLESTGGYQETQYF
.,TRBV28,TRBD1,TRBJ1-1,TGTGCCAGCAGTTTTACCGGGACAGGCACTGAAGCTTTCTTT,CASSFTGTGTEAFF
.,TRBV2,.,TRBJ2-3,TGTGCCAGCAGTGAGGGTACGCAGTATTTT,CASSEGTQYF